This T cell receptor beta chain came from a study of cytomegalovirus exposure and HLA in healthy donors (dated by TCRdb to the late 2010s). The study in broad terms: A later analysis indicated that the roughly 130 validation repertoires were generated on the platform also employed for the approximately 690 repertoires of the first cohort. The study aimed to test whether signatures of past pathogen exposure could be identified by cataloging public T cell receptors. The study combined high-throughput TCR immunosequencing, statistical association of individual TCRs with disease status, and machine learning to predict cytomegalovirus infection status. In addition to the first cohort of around 670 subjects, a separate validation cohort of 100 to 150 different subjects was used.

The full study reports these points: A later analysis had no HLA typing for the validation cohort, so co-occurrence there was scored across all 110 or so repertoires. The study gave a list of 150 to 200 TCR beta chains associated with cytomegalovirus. Across donors, most TCR sequences were observed very rarely, whereas some public TCRs were present in many individuals. In vitro tests confirmed that three of the cytomegalovirus-associated TCR beta chains recognize cytomegalovirus antigens. Cytomegalovirus status was reported to be diagnosed by the classifier with high specificity and sensitivity in both the original and validation cohorts. Of the cluster scores, roughly 95% were above 0 in a later analysis, which found that TCRs clustered in the first cohort also tended to co-occur in the approximately 120 validation repertoires. The authors suggested that the approach could potentially be extended to other disease states and immunological phenotypes.

Donors formed part of the validation cohort, which comprised 120 subjects and was distinct from the first cohort of 550 to 850 subjects. The CDR3 runs 12 amino acids, cysteine and phenylalanine included. Only the CDR3 part of the read is kept: 36 bases, read in frame from the first base. The V end loses 0 bases and the J end loses 5 bases, and a stretch of 4 bases separates them. The germline V gene provides CDR1 SGHTA and CDR2 FQGNSA. The library relied on the immunoSEQ multiplex PCR assay. In the original analysis: A statistical classification framework was developed to diagnose cytomegalovirus status using the catalog of TCR beta chain sequences. In its TCRdb copy, this immuneACCESS table keeps in-frame sequences only and misses some clones. Where compared with another copy, unresolved V genes explain less than half of these, and the others have no known cause. That table supplies the V and J calls and clone size; D and trimming were determined from the DNA. In this sample the table shows more than 200,000 clones, roughly 87% of which occur a single time. More than 10% of the sample is held by the ten biggest clonotypes.

Notes on this clone: Its antigen specificity is not known. One base away there is no much larger clone; base qualities are not given.

The specimen was PBMCs. This clonotype was sampled from a man between 18 and 29 years old in good health and CMV-seropositive. The rearranged chain carries TRBV7-2 and TRBJ1-2, with the identity of the D gene unclear. The CDR3 here reads CASSLAGYGYTF. The DNA is TGTGCCAGCAGCTTAGCAGGGTATGGCTACACCTTC. Reference TRBV7-2 and TRBJ1-2 proteins supply the regions before and after the CDR3; the full variable domain is: GAGVSQSPSNKVTEKGKDVELRCDPISGHTALYWYRQSLGQGLEFLIYFQGNSAPDKSGLPSDRFSAERTGGSVSTLTIQRTQQEDSAVYLCASSLAGYGYTFGSGTRLTVV.